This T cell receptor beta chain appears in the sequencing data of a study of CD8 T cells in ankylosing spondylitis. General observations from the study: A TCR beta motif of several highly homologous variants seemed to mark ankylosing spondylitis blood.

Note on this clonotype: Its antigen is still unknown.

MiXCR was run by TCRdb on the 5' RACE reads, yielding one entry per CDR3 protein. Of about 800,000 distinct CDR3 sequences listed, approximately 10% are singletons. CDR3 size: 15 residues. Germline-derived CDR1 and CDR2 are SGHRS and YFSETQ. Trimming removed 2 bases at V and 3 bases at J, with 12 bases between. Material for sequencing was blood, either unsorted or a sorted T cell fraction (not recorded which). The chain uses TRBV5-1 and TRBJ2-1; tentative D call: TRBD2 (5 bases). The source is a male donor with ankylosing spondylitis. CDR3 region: CASSFRARGYNEQFF. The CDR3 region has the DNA TGCGCCAGCAGCTTCCGGGCCCGGGGCTACAATGAGCAGTTCTTC.